Listed below are T cell receptor beta chains from one sample, sequenced in a study of blood T cell repertoires in COVID-19. TCRdb keeps only in-frame clones here, not all; method: immunoSEQ multiplex PCR. The sample includes about 190,000 clones, about 88% seen only once; the top ten take 5.5% to 7%. Sequenced material: peripheral blood. These receptors were collected from a woman between 40 and 55 years old who had recovered from COVID-19. CDR3s include the opening cysteine and the closing phenylalanine or tryptophan. D genes are given only for firm matches. A clone size is listed for some rows: how often the clone was seen (once, few, many), or a class if it is expanded.

clone_size,d_call,j_call,v_call,cdr3_aa,cdr3_nt
NA,TRBD2,TRBJ2-3,TRBV9,CASSVLAGVSADTQYF,TGTGCCAGCAGCGTCCTAGCGGGAGTCAGTGCAGATACGCAGTATTTT
NA,NA,TRBJ1-1,TRBV3-1/TRBV3-2,CASTGRRFDTEAFF,TGTGCCAGCACAGGTCGGAGGTTCGACACTGAAGCTTTCTTT
NA,NA,TRBJ2-7,TRBV24-1,CATSSGWESYEQYF,TGTGCCACCAGCAGCGGTTGGGAGTCCTACGAGCAGTACTTC
NA,NA,TRBJ1-2,TRBV6-5,CASSYGAAYVGYTF,TGTGCCAGCAGTTACGGTGCCGCCTATGTTGGCTACACCTTC
NA,NA,TRBJ1-5,TRBV7-2,CASSSQGFGNQPQHF,TGTGCCAGCAGCTCACAGGGATTTGGCAATCAGCCCCAGCATTTT
NA,TRBD1,TRBJ2-7,TRBV2,CASKRRGQDPYEQYF,TGTGCCAGCAAACGCCGCGGACAGGATCCCTACGAGCAGTACTTC
few,NA,TRBJ2-1,TRBV29-1,CSVEEGLASNEQFF,TGCAGCGTTGAAGAAGGGCTAGCCTCCAATGAGCAGTTCTTC
NA,TRBD2,TRBJ2-2,TRBV6-5,CASSYTSGRAGELFF,TGTGCCAGCAGTTATACTAGCGGGAGAGCCGGGGAGCTGTTTTTT
NA,TRBD2,TRBJ2-7,TRBV5-1,CASSLAASGYTYEQYF,TGCGCCAGCAGCTTGGCGGCTAGCGGTTACACCTACGAGCAGTACTTC
NA,TRBD2,TRBJ2-3,TRBV27,CASSGLAGVVLDTQYF,TGTGCCAGCAGTGGACTAGCGGGAGTCGTGCTAGATACGCAGTATTTT
NA,TRBD1,TRBJ2-3,TRBV5-1,CASSLFRDSITDTQYF,TGCGCCAGCAGCTTGTTCCGGGACAGTATCACAGATACGCAGTATTTT
NA,NA,TRBJ1-1,TRBV5-1,CASSLVIQDTEAFF,TGCGCCAGCAGCTTGGTCATTCAGGACACTGAAGCTTTCTTT
NA,TRBD1,TRBJ1-5,TRBV19,CASSEQGDQPQHF,TGTGCCAGTAGCGAACAGGGGGATCAGCCCCAGCATTTT
NA,TRBD1,TRBJ2-3,TRBV29-1,CSVNRGTQYF,TGCAGCGTCAACAGGGGTACGCAGTATTTT
NA,NA,TRBJ2-3,TRBV15,CATSGRLADTQYF,TGTGCCACCAGCGGAAGACTAGCAGATACGCAGTATTTT
few,NA,TRBJ2-7,TRBV19,CASSMTTGTYEQYF,TGTGCCAGTAGTATGACGACTGGAACCTACGAGCAGTACTTC
NA,TRBD1,TRBJ2-7,TRBV7-8,CASSPRGSTGAYEQYF,TGTGCCAGCAGCCCTAGGGGATCGACAGGGGCTTACGAGCAGTACTTC
NA,TRBD2,TRBJ2-3,TRBV5-8,CASSLALAGVTDTQYF,TGTGCCAGCAGCCTCGCACTAGCGGGAGTGACAGATACGCAGTATTTT
NA,TRBD1,TRBJ2-2,TRBV9,CASSVMGTGEAGELFF,TGTGCCAGCAGCGTAATGGGGACAGGGGAAGCCGGGGAGCTGTTTTTT
NA,NA,TRBJ2-2,TRBV7-9,CASSLPGGVLTGELFF,TGTGCCAGCAGCTTACCTGGAGGAGTACTCACCGGGGAGCTGTTTTTT
few,TRBD1,TRBJ1-1,TRBV2,CASSEEAGGNTEAFF,TGTGCCAGCAGTGAAGAGGCAGGGGGGAACACTGAAGCTTTCTTT
NA,NA,TRBJ1-1,TRBV12-3/TRBV12-4,CASSDRGSAFF,TGTGCCAGCAGTGATAGAGGTTCAGCTTTCTTT
NA,NA,TRBJ1-4,TRBV7-2,CASSPGGKGEKLFF,TGTGCCAGCAGCCCCGGAGGAAAGGGCGAAAAACTGTTTTTT
NA,TRBD1,TRBJ1-2,TRBV19,CASRKGQDRSYGYTF,TGTGCCAGTAGGAAAGGACAGGACCGATCCTATGGCTACACCTTC
NA,TRBD1,TRBJ1-2,TRBV7-9,CASSSGGYGYTF,TGTGCCAGCAGCTCAGGGGGCTATGGCTACACCTTC
NA,NA,TRBJ2-2,TRBV7-3,CASSLSGIPTGELFF,TGTGCCAGCAGTCTCTCGGGGATTCCCACCGGGGAGCTGTTTTTT
NA,NA,TRBJ1-1,TRBV6-5,CASSYLSGDTEAFF,TGTGCCAGCAGTTACTTATCAGGGGACACTGAAGCTTTCTTT
NA,NA,TRBJ2-5,TRBV28,CASTPGGARETQYF,TGTGCCAGCACCCCGGGTGGGGCAAGGGAGACCCAGTACTTC
NA,NA,TRBJ2-1,TRBV24-1,CATSPSPPTAVDEQFF,TGTGCCACCAGTCCTAGTCCACCTACGGCTGTAGATGAGCAGTTCTTC
NA,NA,TRBJ2-2,TRBV6-5,CASSLPRDGTGELFF,TGTGCCAGCAGCCTACCTCGGGATGGCACCGGGGAGCTGTTTTTT
NA,NA,TRBJ2-2,TRBV5-5,CASRSDFEELFF,TGTGCCAGCCGGTCGGACTTCGAGGAGCTGTTTTTT
once,TRBD1,TRBJ2-1,TRBV29-1,CSVEARTGGSLNEQFF,TGCAGCGTTGAAGCCCGGACAGGGGGGAGCCTCAATGAGCAGTTCTTC
NA,NA,TRBJ2-3,TRBV6-2/TRBV6-3,CASSRADTQYF,TGTGCCAGCAGTAGAGCAGATACGCAGTATTTT
NA,NA,TRBJ2-7,TRBV11-1,CASSFLDYEQYF,TGTGCCAGCAGCTTTCTAGATTACGAGCAGTACTTC
NA,TRBD2,TRBJ2-1,TRBV5-6,CASTSQGLAGNEQFF,TGTGCCAGCACTTCCCAAGGACTAGCGGGAAATGAGCAGTTCTTC
few,TRBD1,TRBJ1-5,TRBV20-1,CSASSATGNHQPQHF,TGCAGTGCTAGTTCAGCGACAGGGAATCATCAGCCCCAGCATTTT
NA,TRBD2,TRBJ2-3,TRBV7-3,CASSFTSGATDTQYF,TGTGCCAGCAGCTTCACTAGCGGGGCCACAGATACGCAGTATTTT
NA,NA,TRBJ2-4,TRBV30,CAWSLSQGYIQYF,TGTGCCTGGAGTCTCTCACAGGGATACATTCAGTACTTC
NA,TRBD1,TRBJ2-7,TRBV5-1,CASSVRDRGHEQYF,TGCGCCAGCAGCGTCCGGGACAGGGGCCACGAGCAGTACTTC
NA,NA,TRBJ2-3,TRBV7-9,CASRQDGDWQYF,TGTGCCAGCAGACAAGACGGAGACTGGCAGTATTTT
NA,NA,TRBJ2-1,TRBV2,CASSRERVSSYNEQFF,TGTGCCAGCAGTCGAGAGCGGGTTAGCTCCTACAATGAGCAGTTCTTC
NA,TRBD1,TRBJ1-1,TRBV19,CASRATGVWNTEAFF,TGTGCCAGTAGAGCCACAGGGGTATGGAACACTGAAGCTTTCTTT
NA,TRBD1,TRBJ2-2,TRBV9,CASSVEGQTGELFF,TGTGCCAGCAGCGTAGAGGGACAGACCGGGGAGCTGTTTTTT
NA,TRBD2,TRBJ2-1,TRBV19,CASSIGSAGVGYNEQFF,TGTGCCAGTAGTATAGGCTCAGCGGGAGTGGGCTACAATGAGCAGTTCTTC
once,TRBD1,TRBJ2-4,TRBV10-1,CARPGQAPIQYF,TGCGCCCGGCCGGGACAGGCCCCGATTCAGTACTTC
NA,TRBD1,TRBJ1-1,TRBV19,CASSIAAVGDRLNTEAFF,TGTGCCAGTAGTATAGCAGCGGTAGGGGACAGATTGAACACTGAAGCTTTCTTT
few,NA,TRBJ1-1,TRBV4-2,CASSQGRGGYMNTEAFF,TGTGCCAGCAGCCAAGGCCGAGGGGGATATATGAACACTGAAGCTTTCTTT
NA,TRBD1,TRBJ2-7,TRBV28,CASSLYRGSYEQYF,TGTGCCAGCAGTTTATACAGGGGAAGCTACGAGCAGTACTTC
NA,TRBD1,TRBJ1-1,TRBV19,CATQEGTGEAFF,TGTGCCACCCAGGAGGGGACAGGGGAAGCTTTCTTT
NA,TRBD2,TRBJ2-1,TRBV30,CAWSGLAGAKYNEQFF,TGTGCCTGGAGTGGACTAGCGGGAGCGAAGTACAATGAGCAGTTCTTC
NA,NA,TRBJ2-2,TRBV18,CASSPLAADTGELFF,TGTGCCAGCTCACCATTAGCGGCGGACACCGGGGAGCTGTTTTTT
NA,NA,TRBJ2-1,TRBV5-1,CASSLETNYNEQFF,TGCGCCAGCAGCTTGGAAACTAATTACAATGAGCAGTTCTTC
NA,TRBD1,TRBJ1-5,TRBV30,CAWSLGTGSNQPQHF,TGTGCCTGGAGTTTAGGGACAGGGAGCAATCAGCCCCAGCATTTT
NA,NA,TRBJ1-4,TRBV27,CASSLRHANEKLFF,TGTGCCAGCAGTTTGCGGCACGCCAATGAAAAACTGTTTTTT
NA,TRBD1,TRBJ1-2,TRBV18,CASSPAGTGTYYGYTF,TGTGCCAGCTCCCCGGCCGGGACAGGGACCTACTATGGCTACACCTTC
NA,NA,TRBJ2-5,TRBV4-2,CASSQVPTGKETQYF,TGTGCCAGCAGCCAAGTCCCGACAGGAAAAGAGACCCAGTACTTC
NA,NA,TRBJ1-1,TRBV30,CAWSASLGANTEAFF,TGTGCCTGGAGTGCCTCGCTGGGGGCCAACACTGAAGCTTTCTTT
NA,NA,TRBJ1-4,TRBV9,CASSVGITRGPRLNEKLFF,TGTGCCAGCAGCGTAGGGATTACCAGGGGCCCCCGCCTTAATGAAAAACTGTTTTTT
NA,TRBD2,TRBJ2-3,TRBV28,CAATRASGNGADTQYF,TGTGCCGCCACAAGGGCTAGCGGGAACGGGGCAGATACGCAGTATTTT
NA,NA,TRBJ2-1,TRBV4-1,CASSPLVTYNEQFF,TGCGCCAGCAGCCCACTAGTGACCTACAATGAGCAGTTCTTC